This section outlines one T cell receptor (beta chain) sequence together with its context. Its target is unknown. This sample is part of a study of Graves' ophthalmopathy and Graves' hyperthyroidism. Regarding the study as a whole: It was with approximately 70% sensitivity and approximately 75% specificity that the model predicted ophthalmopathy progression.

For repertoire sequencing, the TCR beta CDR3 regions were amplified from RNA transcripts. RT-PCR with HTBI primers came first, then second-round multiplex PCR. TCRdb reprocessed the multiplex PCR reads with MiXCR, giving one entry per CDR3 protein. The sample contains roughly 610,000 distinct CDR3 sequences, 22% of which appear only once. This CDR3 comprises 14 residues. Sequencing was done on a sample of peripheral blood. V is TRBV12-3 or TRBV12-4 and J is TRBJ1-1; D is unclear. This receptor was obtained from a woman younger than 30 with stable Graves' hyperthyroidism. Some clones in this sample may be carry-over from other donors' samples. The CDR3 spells CVIWTGQANTEAFF. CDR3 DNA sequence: TGTGTCATCTGGACTGGTCAGGCGAACACTGAAGCTTTCTTT.